This T cell receptor beta chain was observed in a study of shared clonotypes between healthy human individuals. The study drew its donors from healthy HIV-negative adults without recent acute infections or vaccinations. The CDR3 has 22 residues. Findings and caveats of the study: What naive subsets generally showed was a larger estimated richness than memory subsets showed. The authors expected sequencing depth to affect clonotype sharing among donors.

Comment on this clone: Its antigen is unidentified.

Assay: immunoSEQ multiplex PCR; the TCRdb copy retains only in-frame clones and omits some. The sample holds 2.5 million or so clones, approximately 90% seen once. The chain couples TRBV12-2 to TRBJ1-5. TRBV12-2 is noted as a pseudogene. Specimen: naive CD4+ T cells sorted from blood. This sample's subset: CD45RA+ positively selected. This sequence was found in a man younger than 35 in good health. The CDR3 sequence: CASRLAPGGDKGEGSSNQPQHF. The CDR3 nucleotides are TGTGCAAGTCGCTTAGCGCCGGGAGGGGACAAGGGGGAGGGTTCCAGCAATCAGCCCCAGCATTTT.